This T cell receptor beta chain was found in a study of CD8 T cells in Susac syndrome. An input of 0.5 to 1 ug of RNA was subjected to reverse transcription using random hexamers. By means of immunoSEQ multiplex PCR, TCR beta CDR3 spanning 54 Vbeta and 13 Jbeta underwent amplification. TCRdb ran MiXCR on the immunoSEQ multiplex PCR reads and lists one entry per CDR3 protein. The sample has under 200,000 distinct CDR3 sequences; under 95% are singletons. Peripheral blood CD8+ and CD4+ T cells were profiled by TCR beta sequencing. Both CD4+ and CD8+ T cells were negatively isolated, and TEMRA cells underwent FACS enrichment. The germline V gene has CDR1 LGHNA and CDR2 YSLEER. V shed 6 bases and J 0 bases; nucleotides not matched to a gene: 7. This CDR3 has 15 amino acids.

Sequenced: CD4+ T cells from PBMCs. The gene calls are TRBV4-3 and TRBJ1-1, with TRBD1 matching 7 bases. This TCR was sampled from a human donor with Susac syndrome. This CDR3 reads CASRRADRMNTEAFF. CDR3 nucleotide sequence: TGCGCCAGCAGACGTGCGGACAGGATGAACACTGAAGCTTTCTTT.